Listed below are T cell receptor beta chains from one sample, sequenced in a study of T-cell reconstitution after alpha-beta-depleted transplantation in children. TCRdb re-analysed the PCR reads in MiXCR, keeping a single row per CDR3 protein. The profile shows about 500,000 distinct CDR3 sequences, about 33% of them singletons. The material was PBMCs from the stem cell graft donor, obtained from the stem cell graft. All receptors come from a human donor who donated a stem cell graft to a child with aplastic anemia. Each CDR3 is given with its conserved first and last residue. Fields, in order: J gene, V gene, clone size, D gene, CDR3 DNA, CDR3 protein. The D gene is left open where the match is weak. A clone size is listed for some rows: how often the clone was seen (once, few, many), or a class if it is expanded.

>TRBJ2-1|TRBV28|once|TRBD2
TGTGCCAGCAGTTTATCGGTAGCGGGAGGTTACGAGCAGTTCTTC
CASSLSVAGGYEQFF
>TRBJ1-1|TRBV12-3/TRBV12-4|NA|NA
TGTGCCAGCAGTTTTACCCCCACATCGGCCCTCCGGTCATTTGAAGCTTTCTTT
CASSFTPTSALRSFEAFF
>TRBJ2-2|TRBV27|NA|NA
TGTGCCAGCAGTTCGCCGGGCACCGGGGAGCTGTTTTTT
CASSSPGTGELFF
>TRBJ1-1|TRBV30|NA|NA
TGTGCCTGGAACCGGGGCCCCAACACTGAAGCTTTCTTT
CAWNRGPNTEAFF
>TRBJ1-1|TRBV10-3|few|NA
TGTGCCATCAGTGAGACCACTGAAGCTTTCTTT
CAISETTEAFF
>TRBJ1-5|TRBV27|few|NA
TGTGCCAGCAGTTCGGCACAGGGACTGTCTGGTCAGCCCCAGCATTTT
CASSSAQGLSGQPQHF
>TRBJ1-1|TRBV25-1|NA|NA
TGTGCCAGCAGAACTCCGGGGGCATGGGACACTGAAGCTTTCTTT
CASRTPGAWDTEAFF
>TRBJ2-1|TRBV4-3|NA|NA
TGCGCCAGCAGCCAAGAACATGCCAATGAGCAGTTCTTC
CASSQEHANEQFF
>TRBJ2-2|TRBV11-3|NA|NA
TGTGCCAGCAGCTTAGTCTGGGGGGCTACGAACACCGGGGAGCTGTTTTTT
CASSLVWGATNTGELFF
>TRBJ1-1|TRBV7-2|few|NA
TGTGCCAGCAGCTTTGTCCGGCCCGGAGCTTTCTTT
CASSFVRPGAFF
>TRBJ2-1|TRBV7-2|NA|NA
TGTGCCAGCAGCTTCGACCGCGGCGGGTACAATGAGCAGTTCTTC
CASSFDRGGYNEQFF
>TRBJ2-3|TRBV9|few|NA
TGTGCCAGCAGCATATTCAGGGGCGGGACAGATACGCAGTATTTT
CASSIFRGGTDTQYF
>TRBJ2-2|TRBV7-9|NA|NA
TGTGCCAGCAGCTTAGGGGGTCCCCGGGCCGCCGGGGAGCTGTTTTTT
CASSLGGPRAAGELFF
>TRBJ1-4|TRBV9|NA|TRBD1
TGTGCCAGCAGCAAAACACCTCCGGACAGGGGGCAAGGAAAACTGTTTTTT
CASSKTPPDRGQGKLFF
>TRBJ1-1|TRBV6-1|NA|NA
TGTGCCAGCAGTGAAGCCGGGACTCAGAACACTGAAGCTTTCTTT
CASSEAGTQNTEAFF
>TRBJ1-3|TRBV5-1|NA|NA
TGCGCCAGCAGCTCAGGTGGGGTTCCAGGAAACACCATATATTTT
CASSSGGVPGNTIYF
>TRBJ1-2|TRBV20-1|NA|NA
TGCAGTGCTAGAGATTTGGCAGAGTATGGCTACACCTTC
CSARDLAEYGYTF
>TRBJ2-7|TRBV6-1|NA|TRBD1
TGTGCCAGCAGTGACCCGGGACAGGGGATTTCTCGGTACGAGCAGTACTTC
CASSDPGQGISRYEQYF
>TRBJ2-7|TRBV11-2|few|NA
TGTGCCAGCAGCTCTAGGGGCCTGAGCTCCTACGAGCAGTACTTC
CASSSRGLSSYEQYF
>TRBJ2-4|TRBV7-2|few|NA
TGTGCCAGCAGCTTAACCCCAACGCTTCTAGCCAAAAACATTCAGTACTTC
CASSLTPTLLAKNIQYF
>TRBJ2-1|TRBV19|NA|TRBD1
TGTGCCAGTATCCAGGGCGGGGGACAGGGGTACAATGAGCAGTTCTTC
CASIQGGGQGYNEQFF
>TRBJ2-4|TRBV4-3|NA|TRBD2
TGCGCCAGCAGCCAAGAAGTCGTTCTAGCGGGAGCCCAGTCCAAAAACATTCAGTACTTC
CASSQEVVLAGAQSKNIQYF
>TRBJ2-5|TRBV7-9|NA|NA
TGTGCCAGCAGCTTAGGAAGGGCCACAGAGTACCAAGAGACCCAGTACTTC
CASSLGRATEYQETQYF
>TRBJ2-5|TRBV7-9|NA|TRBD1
TGTGCCAGCAGCGGGGGACAGCCCGGAGAGACCCAGTACTTC
CASSGGQPGETQYF
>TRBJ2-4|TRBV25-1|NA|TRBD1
TGTGCCAGCAGTCGTACAGGGGGCGGCAAAAACATTCAGTACTTC
CASSRTGGGKNIQYF
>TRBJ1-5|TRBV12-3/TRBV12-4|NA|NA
TGTGCCAGCAGTTTAGAAGGGTTTGAAGATCAGCCCCAGCATTTT
CASSLEGFEDQPQHF
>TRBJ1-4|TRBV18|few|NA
TGTGCCAGCTCACGGGGCGGAGATGAAAAACTGTTTTTT
CASSRGGDEKLFF
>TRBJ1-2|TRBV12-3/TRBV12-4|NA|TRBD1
TGTGCCAGCAAACAGACAGGGGCTGCCTATGGCTACACCTTC
CASKQTGAAYGYTF
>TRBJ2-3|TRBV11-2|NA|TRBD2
TGTGCCAGCAGCTTTAGGGCCCCAAGCGGGAGAAGGACAGATACGCAGTATTTT
CASSFRAPSGRRTDTQYF
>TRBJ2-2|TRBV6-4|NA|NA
TGTGCCAGCAGTGAAGGCGAGAACACCGGGGAGCTGTTTTTT
CASSEGENTGELFF
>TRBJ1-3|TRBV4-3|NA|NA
TGCGCCAGCAGCCAAATATTCGGCCCCGGGGGTCCTGGAAACACCATATATTTT
CASSQIFGPGGPGNTIYF
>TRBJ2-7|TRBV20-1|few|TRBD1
TGCAGTGCTCCTCCCCAACCGACAGGGACCTACGAGCAGTACTTC
CSAPPQPTGTYEQYF
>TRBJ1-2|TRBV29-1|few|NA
TGCAGCGTCGTCCAGGAAGCTAACTATGGCTACACCTTC
CSVVQEANYGYTF
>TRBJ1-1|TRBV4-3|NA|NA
TGCGCCAGCAGCCAAGATGCCGCCCGGGGCGTGAACACTGAAGCTTTCTTT
CASSQDAARGVNTEAFF
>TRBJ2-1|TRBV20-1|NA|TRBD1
TGCAGTGCTAGGGACAGGTACTACAATGAGCAGTTCTTC
CSARDRYYNEQFF
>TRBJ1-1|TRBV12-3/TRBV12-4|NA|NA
TGTGCCAGCAGCCACGGGCCGAAAGGTGCTTTCTTT
CASSHGPKGAFF
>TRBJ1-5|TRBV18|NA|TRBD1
TGTGCCAGCTCACCAGGGACAGGGAAAATAAGTCAGCCCCAGCATTTT
CASSPGTGKISQPQHF
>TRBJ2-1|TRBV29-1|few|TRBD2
TGCAGCGTTGGGCTGGGAGCGGGAGGGCCTTGGGGGTATTCGAATGAGCAGTTCTTC
CSVGLGAGGPWGYSNEQFF
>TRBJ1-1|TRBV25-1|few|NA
TGTGCCAGCAGTGACTACACTGAAGCTTTCTTT
CASSDYTEAFF
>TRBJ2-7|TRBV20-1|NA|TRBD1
TGCAGTGCTACCCGACAGGGTTTCGGCGAGCAGTACTTC
CSATRQGFGEQYF
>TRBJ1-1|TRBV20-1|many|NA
TGCAGTGCTAACTCACCTAACGGGGACACTGAAGCTTTCTTT
CSANSPNGDTEAFF
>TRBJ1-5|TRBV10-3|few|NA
TGTGCCATCAGGCAGGAGGGGGACAATCAGCCCCAGCATTTT
CAIRQEGDNQPQHF
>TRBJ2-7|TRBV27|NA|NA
TGTGCCAGCAGTTTAGTTTATGTCAGTTTGGGCAGCTCCTACGAGCAGTACTTC
CASSLVYVSLGSSYEQYF
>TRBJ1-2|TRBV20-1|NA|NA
TGCAGTGCTGGATACGCAGGGGGCTACACCTTC
CSAGYAGGYTF
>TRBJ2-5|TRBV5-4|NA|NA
TGTGCCAGCAGCTTAATCTTAGGGACAAATCAAGAGACCCAGTACTTC
CASSLILGTNQETQYF
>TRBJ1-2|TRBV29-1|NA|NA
TGCAGCCCTTGGACAGAGGACTATGGCTACACCTTC
CSPWTEDYGYTF
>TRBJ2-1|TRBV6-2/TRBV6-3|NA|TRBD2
TGTGCCAGCAGGCGACTAGCGGGGGAGCAGTTCTTC
CASRRLAGEQFF
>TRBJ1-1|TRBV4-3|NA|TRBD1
TGCGCCAGCGGGATGACAGGGGAGGGTACTGAAGCTTTCTTT
CASGMTGEGTEAFF
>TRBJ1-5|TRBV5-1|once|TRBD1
TGCGCCAGCAGCTCGGCACTGGTACAGGGGAATAGCAATCAGCCCCAGCATTTT
CASSSALVQGNSNQPQHF
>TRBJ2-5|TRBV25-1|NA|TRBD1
TGTGCCAGCAGTGCCATGGGACAGGGGGCATACCAAGAGACCCAGTACTTC
CASSAMGQGAYQETQYF
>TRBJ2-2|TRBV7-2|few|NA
TGTGCCAGCAGCTTAAGGTTAATGAACACCGGGGAGCTGTTTTTT
CASSLRLMNTGELFF
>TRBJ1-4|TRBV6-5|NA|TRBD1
TGTGCCAGCAGTTTCATAGGACAGGGGGCGGAAAAACTGTTTTTT
CASSFIGQGAEKLFF